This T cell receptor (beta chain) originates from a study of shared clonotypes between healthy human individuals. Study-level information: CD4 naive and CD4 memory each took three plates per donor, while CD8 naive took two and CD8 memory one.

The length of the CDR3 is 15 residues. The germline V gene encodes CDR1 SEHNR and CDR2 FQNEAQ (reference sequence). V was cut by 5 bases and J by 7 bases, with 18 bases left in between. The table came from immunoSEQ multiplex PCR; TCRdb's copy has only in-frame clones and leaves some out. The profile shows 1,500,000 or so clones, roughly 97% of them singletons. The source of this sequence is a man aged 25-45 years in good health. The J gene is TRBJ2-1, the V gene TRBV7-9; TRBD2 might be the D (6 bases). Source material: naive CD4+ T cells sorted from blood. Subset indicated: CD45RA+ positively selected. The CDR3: CASSLSGLPANEQFF. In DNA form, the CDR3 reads TGTGCCAGCAGCCTTAGCGGACTACCCGCGAATGAGCAGTTCTTC. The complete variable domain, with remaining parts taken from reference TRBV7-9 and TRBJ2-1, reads DTGVSQNPRHKITKRGQNVTFRCDPISEHNRLYWYRQTLGQGPEFLTYFQNEAQLEKSRLLSDRFSAERPKGSFSTLEIQRTEQGDSAMYLCASSLSGLPANEQFFGPGTRLTVL.